These 9 T cell receptor beta chains were all obtained from the same sample, sequenced in a study of T cells in Graves' hyperthyroidism and ophthalmopathy. The TCR beta CDR3 regions underwent amplification using RNA transcripts as the source. The HTBI primer set was used in a first-round RT-PCR of the TCR CDR3. TCRdb re-called the multiplex PCR reads through MiXCR, storing one row per CDR3 protein. The sample consists of approximately 330,000 distinct CDR3 sequences, about 18% of them appearing once. The sample comprised blood. The receptors originated from a woman aged 45-65 years with Graves' hyperthyroidism.

In this sample, this clonotype turned up many times. CDR3 nucleotide sequence: TGTGCCAGCAGTAGGTCGGGCAATCAGCCCCAGCATTTT. Protein sequence: CASSRSGNQPQHF. The V call is TRBV27, the J call TRBJ1-5; D unclear. This CDR3 is built from 13 residues. Trimming pared 5 bases from V and 2 bases from J, leaving 7 bases between. The V gene's germline CDR1 is MNHEY and CDR2 SMNVEV (reference sequence).

This clonotype was counted only a few times. The V gene is TRBV27, the J gene TRBJ2-1, with TRBD2 identical over 7 bases. Germline V CDR1 and CDR2: MNHEY, SMNVEV (reference sequence). The CDR3 runs 13 residues. J gave up 6 bases and V 3 bases, and 2 bases lay outside the gene matches. The chain's CDR3 is CASSFPGGNEQFF. CDR3 DNA sequence: TGTGCCAGCAGTTTTCCGGGGGGCAATGAGCAGTTCTTC.

This clonotype turned up a few times. The genes are TRBV15 and TRBJ1-5; D unclear. Between the trimmed V and J ends, which lost 0 bases and 5 bases, there was a span of 5 bases. The length of the CDR3 is 13 residues. Germline values: CDR1 LNHNV, CDR2 YYDKDF (reference sequence). The CDR3 here is CATSREEDQPQHF. The CDR3, as DNA: TGTGCCACCAGCAGAGAGGAAGATCAGCCCCAGCATTTT.

This clonotype was counted only a few times. The CDR3 DNA sequence: TGCAGCGTTGATTGGGCTGGGGGGAAAGGCGCTTTCTTT. This sequence encodes CSVDWAGGKGAFF. This rearrangement joins TRBV29-1 to TRBJ1-1, with D maybe TRBD1 (5 bases). V was trimmed by 3 bases and J by 11 bases, leaving 19 bases between them. CDR1 is SQVTM and CDR2 is ANQGSEA in the germline V gene. This CDR3 is 13 amino acids long. The entire variable domain, with the rest obtained from reference TRBV29-1 and TRBJ1-1, is as follows: SAVISQKPSRDICQRGTSLTIQCQVDSQVTMMFWYRQQPGQSLTLIATANQGSEATYESGFVIDKFPISRPNLTFSTLTVSNMSPEDSSIYLCSVDWAGGKGAFFGQGTRLTVV.

The V gene is TRBV7-2, the J gene TRBJ1-5; D gene uncertain. The germline gives CDR1 SGHTA, CDR2 FQGNSA. V was shortened by 5 bases and J by 5 bases, with 10 bases between the two germline ends. The CDR3 has 13 residues. This CDR3 is CASSLWKDQPQHF. The CDR3 region has the DNA TGTGCCAGCAGCCTGTGGAAAGATCAGCCCCAGCATTTT.

This chain joins TRBV20-1 and TRBJ1-2, with D possibly matching TRBD1 (5 bases). CDR3 length: 12 amino acids. Germline assignment: CDR1 DFQATT and CDR2 SNEGSKA (reference sequence). V shed 6 bases and J shed 7 bases, with 15 bases lying between them. CDR3 DNA: TGCAGTGCCAGGGAGCACTTTACTGGCTACACCTTC. Translating it yields CSAREHFTGYTF.

A few counts support this clonotype. The V call is TRBV13, the J call TRBJ2-2; the D call may be TRBD1 or TRBD2 (5 bases each). Per germline, CDR1 PRHDT and CDR2 FYEKMQ (reference sequence). The CDR3 covers 16 residues. Trimming took off 1 base at V and 5 bases at J, with 14 bases between the two ends. CDR3 amino acids: CASSLDEGIGTGELFF. The CDR3 bases are TGTGCCAGCAGCTTAGATGAGGGGATAGGAACCGGGGAGCTGTTTTTT.

There are a few counts of this clonotype. CDR3 DNA sequence: TGTGCCAGCTCTGGACAGAACTCCTACGAGCAGTACGTC. Encoded protein: CASSGQNSYEQYV. The chain links TRBV18 to TRBJ2-7; perhaps TRBD1 as D (6 bases). CDR3 length: 13 residues. CDR1 KGHSH and CDR2 LQKENI come from the germline V gene. The V and J ends lost 6 bases and 0 bases respectively, with 9 bases between them.

The J gene is TRBJ2-5, the V gene TRBV20-1, with unresolved D. The CDR3 has 16 amino acids. Between the trimmed V and J ends, which lost 0 bases and 0 bases, there was a span of 14 bases. The germline gives CDR1 DFQATT, CDR2 SNEGSKA (reference sequence). The CDR3 loop reads CSARDGYRNYQETQYF. The CDR3 coding sequence is TGCAGTGCTAGAGATGGGTACCGGAACTACCAAGAGACCCAGTACTTC.